The entry below gives a single T cell receptor beta chain sequence along with its context. Its target is not known. The data are from a study of shared clonotypes between healthy human individuals. Background on the study: The donor group consisted of a couple of women and three men, aged 18 to 49. General observations from the study: Memory subsets had estimated richness that was generally smaller than that of naive subsets.

This CDR3 spans 16 amino acids. V dropped 3 bases and J dropped 3; count of bases not matched to a gene: 11. CDR1 is SGHVS and CDR2 is FQNEAQ in the germline V gene. Donors were Caucasian adults residing in Nashville, Tennessee, USA. Genomic DNA from each subset was divided evenly over several immunoSEQ plates. Only in-frame clones appear in the TCRdb table, and some are missing; sequencing was by immunoSEQ multiplex PCR. The data contain about 1 million clones, around 82% of them seen just once; the ten biggest clones take up under 0.6%. This TCR came from a young man in good health. Some clones in this sample may be carry-over from other donors' samples. Sequences were obtained from memory CD4+ T cells from PBMCs. Subset defined: CD45RA-negative fraction. The rearrangement uses TRBV7-8 and TRBJ2-7; 7 bases line up with TRBD2. The CDR3 DNA sequence: TGTGCCAGCAGCTTTGGCCTCCACGGGGGGTTCTACGAGCAGTACTTC. Encoded protein: CASSFGLHGGFYEQYF.